The clone carrying this T cell receptor (beta chain) was detected only once. The conserved phenylalanine or tryptophan normally closing the CDR3 is absent here, so this likely arose from a read error. This sample is drawn from a study of tumor-infiltrating lymphocytes in primary liver carcinoma. Background on the study: Ranging in age from 30 to 69 years, the patients were men and women. Spanning 4.2 to 10 cm, the tumors were T1-T3 N0M0.

TCR beta cDNA came from about 450 ng total RNA, primed with a constant-region primer. Libraries for TCR beta were built through three nested multiplex PCR rounds, which together made up a slightly modified ARM-PCR procedure. MiXCR was run by TCRdb on the multiplex PCR reads, yielding one entry per CDR3 protein. The sample lists 150,000 to 200,000 distinct CDR3 sequences, around 81% occurring once. Without any cell sorting, about 20-31 mg of bulk tissue yielded co-extracted RNA and DNA. Sampling of every tumor involved five separate regions. These included the tumor centre. Sequencing was done on a sample of tumor tissue from primary liver carcinoma. The clonotype comes from a man aged 35-49 years with primary liver carcinoma and hepatitis B virus infection.

CDR3 amino acids: CASSLGSGNGDEQFL. In nucleotides, the CDR3 is TGCGCCAGCAGCTTGGGCAGCGGGAATGGCGATGAGCAGTTCCTC. This rearrangement joins TRBV5-1 to TRBJ2-1; 7 bases are a match to TRBD2. V lost 0 bases, J lost 8 bases, and 8 bases stayed unmatched. Germline V gives CDR1 SGHRS, CDR2 YFSETQ. The CDR3 contains 15 residues.